This T cell receptor beta chain was sequenced in a study of blood T cells in healthy people across ages. The CDR3 runs to 16 residues. CDR1 and CDR2 (germline): MNHEY, SVGEGT. For the second PCR, which ran for 7 to 11 cycles, a sample-barcoded 5' primer and a J-beta primer mix were used. TCRdb analysed the 5' RACE reads with MiXCR anew, one entry per CDR3 protein. This sample yields 950,000 to 1,200,000 distinct CDR3 sequences, of which under 40% are seen a single time; about an eighth belongs to the top ten. As to this clonotype: An end of the junction differs from the germline gene, which may be a read error.

V gene TRBV6-2 or TRBV6-3 combines with J gene TRBJ2-3, with 7 bases lining up with TRBD1. This TCR came from a man younger than 30 in good health. The sequencing input was blood. This CDR3 is CASRPLDRANTDMQYF. Written as DNA, the CDR3 is TGTGCCAGCAGACCACTCGACAGGGCCAACACAGATATGCAGTATTTT.